In this sample, the clone carrying this T cell receptor (beta chain) turned up once. Its specificity is unknown. This entry comes from a study of T cell responses to AZD1222 COVID-19 vaccine. Second doses that came at about 4 or about 12 weeks were put together. Germline V gene sequence: CDR1 MNHEY, CDR2 SMNVEV (reference sequence). This CDR3 has 15 residues. Trimming cost V 6 bases and J 1 base; bases outside gene matches: 7. Assay: immunoSEQ multiplex PCR; the TCRdb copy retains only in-frame clones and omits some. The table has 150,000 to 190,000 clones, more than 90% seen once; the top ten hold about 1.6%. Study-wide points: Donors in the cohort were predominantly white British and more often female, and clonal diversity was possibly underestimated.

The chain carries TRBV27 and TRBJ2-3; TRBD1 aligns across 7 bases. The sample in question was peripheral blood, obtained 28 days after the second AZD1222 dose. The sequence came from an adult who received the AZD1222 COVID-19 vaccine. The CDR3 region is CASREGTDRTDTQYF. The CDR3 DNA reads TGTGCCAGCAGAGAAGGGACAGATCGCACAGATACGCAGTATTTT.